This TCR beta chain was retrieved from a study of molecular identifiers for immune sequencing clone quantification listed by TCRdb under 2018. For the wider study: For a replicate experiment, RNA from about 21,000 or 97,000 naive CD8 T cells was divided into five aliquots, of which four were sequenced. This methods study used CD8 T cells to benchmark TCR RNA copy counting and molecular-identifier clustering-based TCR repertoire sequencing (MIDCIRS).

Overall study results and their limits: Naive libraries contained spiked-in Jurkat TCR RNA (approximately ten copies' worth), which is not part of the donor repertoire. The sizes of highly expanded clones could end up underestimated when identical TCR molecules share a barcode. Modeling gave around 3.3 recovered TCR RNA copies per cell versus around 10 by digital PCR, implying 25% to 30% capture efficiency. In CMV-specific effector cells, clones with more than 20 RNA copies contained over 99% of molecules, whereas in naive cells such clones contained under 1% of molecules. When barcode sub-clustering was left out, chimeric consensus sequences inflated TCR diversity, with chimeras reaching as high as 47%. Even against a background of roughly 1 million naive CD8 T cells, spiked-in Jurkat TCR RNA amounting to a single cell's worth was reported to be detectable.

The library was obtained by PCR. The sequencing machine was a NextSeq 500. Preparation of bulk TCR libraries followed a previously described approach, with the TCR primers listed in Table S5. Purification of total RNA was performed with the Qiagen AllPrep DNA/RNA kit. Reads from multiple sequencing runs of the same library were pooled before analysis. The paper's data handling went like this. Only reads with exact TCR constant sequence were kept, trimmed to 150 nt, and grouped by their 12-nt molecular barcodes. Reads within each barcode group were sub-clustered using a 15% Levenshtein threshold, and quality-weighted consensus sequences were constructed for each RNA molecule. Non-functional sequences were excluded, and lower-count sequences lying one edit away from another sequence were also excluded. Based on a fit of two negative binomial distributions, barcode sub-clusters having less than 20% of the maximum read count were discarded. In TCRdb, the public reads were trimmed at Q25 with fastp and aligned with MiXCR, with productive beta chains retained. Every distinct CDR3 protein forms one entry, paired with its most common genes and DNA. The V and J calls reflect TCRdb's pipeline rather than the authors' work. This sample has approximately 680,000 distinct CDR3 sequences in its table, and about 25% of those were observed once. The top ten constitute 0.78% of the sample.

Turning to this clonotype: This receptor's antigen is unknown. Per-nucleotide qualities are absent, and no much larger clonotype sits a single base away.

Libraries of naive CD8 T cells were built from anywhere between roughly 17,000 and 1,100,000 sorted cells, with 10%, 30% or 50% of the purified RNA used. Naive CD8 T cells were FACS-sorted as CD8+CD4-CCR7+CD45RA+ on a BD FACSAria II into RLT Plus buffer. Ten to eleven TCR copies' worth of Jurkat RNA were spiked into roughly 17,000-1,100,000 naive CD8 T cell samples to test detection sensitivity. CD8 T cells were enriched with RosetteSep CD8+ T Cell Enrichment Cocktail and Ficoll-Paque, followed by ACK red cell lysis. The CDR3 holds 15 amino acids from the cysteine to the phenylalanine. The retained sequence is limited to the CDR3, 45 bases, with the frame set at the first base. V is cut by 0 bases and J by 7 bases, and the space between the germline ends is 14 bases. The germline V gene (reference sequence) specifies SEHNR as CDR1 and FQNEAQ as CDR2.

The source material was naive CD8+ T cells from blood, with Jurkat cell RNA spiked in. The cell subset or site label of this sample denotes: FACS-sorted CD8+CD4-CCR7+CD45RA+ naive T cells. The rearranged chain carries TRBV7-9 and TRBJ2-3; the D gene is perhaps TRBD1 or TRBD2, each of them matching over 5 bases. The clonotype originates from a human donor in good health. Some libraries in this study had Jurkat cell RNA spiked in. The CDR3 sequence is CASSLAAGAFYTQYF. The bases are TGTGCCAGCAGCTTAGCTGCCGGGGCTTTTTATACGCAGTATTTT.